This TCR beta chain was sequenced in a study of T cells after yellow fever vaccination. Germline values: CDR1 KGHSH, CDR2 LQKENI. V trimming: 4 bases; J trimming: 1 base; junction bases outside the gene matches: 10. The CDR3 has 17 amino acids. From the 5' RACE reads, TCRdb called clonotypes with MiXCR, one entry per CDR3 protein. The sample includes around 350,000 distinct CDR3 sequences, 9.5% to 13% seen only once; the top ten take roughly 18%. V and J are TRBV18 and TRBJ1-1; 9 bases are shared with TRBD1. The receptor was derived from a man younger than 30 who received the YFV17D yellow fever vaccine. The sample was PBMCs, taken on the day of the first yellow fever vaccination. The CDR3 loop is CASSQAGTGFRNTEAFF. CDR3 DNA: TGTGCCAGCTCACAGGCCGGGACAGGGTTTCGGAACACTGAAGCTTTCTTT.